This T cell receptor beta chain was obtained from a study of blood T cell repertoires in COVID-19. The CDR3 has 14 amino acids. The J segment lost 6 bases and the V segment lost 3 bases, leaving 7 bases of the junction unmatched. Germline CDR1 and CDR2: SEHNR and FQNEAQ (reference sequence). Generated by immunoSEQ multiplex PCR, the TCRdb table keeps only in-frame clones and is missing some. The sample shows approximately 67,000 clones, about 90% of them seen only once. The chain links TRBV7-9 to TRBJ2-7, with 8 bases aligning to TRBD2. This receptor was obtained from a man aged 45-60 years with active COVID-19. The sample consisted of peripheral blood. The CDR3 sequence: CASSFGGLETEQYF. CDR3 sequence (DNA): TGTGCCAGCAGCTTTGGGGGACTAGAGACCGAGCAGTACTTC.